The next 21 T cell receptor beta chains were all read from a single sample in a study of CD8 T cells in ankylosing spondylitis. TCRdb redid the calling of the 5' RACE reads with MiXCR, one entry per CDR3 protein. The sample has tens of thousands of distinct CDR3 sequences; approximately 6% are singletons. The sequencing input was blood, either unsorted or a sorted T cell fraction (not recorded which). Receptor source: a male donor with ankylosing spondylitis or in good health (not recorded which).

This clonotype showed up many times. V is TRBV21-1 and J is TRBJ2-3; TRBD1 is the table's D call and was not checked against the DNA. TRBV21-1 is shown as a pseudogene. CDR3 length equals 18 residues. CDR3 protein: CASSKKTGFFPSTDTQYF. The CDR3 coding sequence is TGTGCCAGCAGCAAGAAGACAGGTTTTTTTCCTAGCACAGATACGCAGTATTTT.

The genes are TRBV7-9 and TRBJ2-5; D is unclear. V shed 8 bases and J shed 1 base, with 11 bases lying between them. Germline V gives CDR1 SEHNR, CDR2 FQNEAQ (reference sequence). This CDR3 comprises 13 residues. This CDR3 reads CASGPRAQETQYF. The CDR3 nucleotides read TGTGCCAGCGGCCCTCGGGCCCAAGAGACCCAGTACTTC.

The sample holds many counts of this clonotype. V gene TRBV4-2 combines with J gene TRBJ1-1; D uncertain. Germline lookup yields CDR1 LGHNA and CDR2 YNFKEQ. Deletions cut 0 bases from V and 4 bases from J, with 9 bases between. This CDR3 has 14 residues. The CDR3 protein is CASSQDLRGTEAFF. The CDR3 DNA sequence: TGTGCCAGCAGCCAAGATCTCCGAGGCACTGAAGCTTTCTTT.

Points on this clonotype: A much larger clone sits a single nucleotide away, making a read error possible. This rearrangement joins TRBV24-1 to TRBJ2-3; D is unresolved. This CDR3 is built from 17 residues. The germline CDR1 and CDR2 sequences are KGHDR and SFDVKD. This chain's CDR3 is CAASDSKPGRGTDTQYF. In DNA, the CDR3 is TGTGCCGCCAGTGATTCGAAACCGGGCAGAGGCACAGATACGCAGTATTTT.

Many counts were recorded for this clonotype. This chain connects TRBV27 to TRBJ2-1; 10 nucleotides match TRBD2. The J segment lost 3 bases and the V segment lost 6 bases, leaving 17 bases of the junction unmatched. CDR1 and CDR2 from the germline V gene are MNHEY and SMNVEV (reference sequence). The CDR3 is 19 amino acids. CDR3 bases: TGTGCCAGCAGGCGGACAGGACTAGCGGATAACTCCTACTACAATGAGCAGTTCTTC. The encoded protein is CASRRTGLADNSYYNEQFF.

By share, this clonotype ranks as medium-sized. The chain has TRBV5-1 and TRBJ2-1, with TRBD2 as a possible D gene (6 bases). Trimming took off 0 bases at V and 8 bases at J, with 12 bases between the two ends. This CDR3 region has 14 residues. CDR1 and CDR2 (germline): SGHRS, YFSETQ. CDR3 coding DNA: TGCGCCAGCAGCTTGGGACTAGTCAGCGATGAGCAGTTCTTC. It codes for CASSLGLVSDEQFF.

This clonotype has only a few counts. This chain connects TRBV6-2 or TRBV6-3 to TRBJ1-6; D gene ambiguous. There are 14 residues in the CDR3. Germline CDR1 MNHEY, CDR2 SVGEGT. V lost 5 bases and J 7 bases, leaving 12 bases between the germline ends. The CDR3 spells CASSTPPRNSPLHF. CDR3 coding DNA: TGTGCCAGCAGTACACCGCCAAGGAATTCACCCCTCCACTTT.

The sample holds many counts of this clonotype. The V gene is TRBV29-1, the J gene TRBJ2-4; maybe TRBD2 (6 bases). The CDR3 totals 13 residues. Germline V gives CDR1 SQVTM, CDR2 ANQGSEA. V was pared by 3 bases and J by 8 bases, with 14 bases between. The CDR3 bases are TGCAGCGTTGACCTGACCCCGGGAGACATTCAGTACTTC. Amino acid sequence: CSVDLTPGDIQYF. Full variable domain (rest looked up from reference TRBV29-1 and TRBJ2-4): SAVISQKPSRDICQRGTSLTIQCQVDSQVTMMFWYRQQPGQSLTLIATANQGSEATYESGFVIDKFPISRPNLTFSTLTVSNMSPEDSSIYLCSVDLTPGDIQYFGAGTRLSVL.

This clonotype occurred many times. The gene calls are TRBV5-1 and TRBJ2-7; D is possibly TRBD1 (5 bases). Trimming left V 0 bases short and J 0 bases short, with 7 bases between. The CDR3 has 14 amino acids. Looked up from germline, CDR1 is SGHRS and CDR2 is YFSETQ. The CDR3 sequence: CASSLVTASYEQYF. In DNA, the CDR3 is TGCGCCAGCAGCTTGGTGACAGCCTCCTACGAGCAGTACTTC.

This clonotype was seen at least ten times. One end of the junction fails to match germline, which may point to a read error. The CDR3 sequence: CASSLFTGRAQHTQYF. For the CDR3, the DNA is TGCGCCAGCAGCTTGTTTACAGGGCGCGCACAACATACGCAGTACTTT. The chain joins TRBV5-1 to TRBJ2-3; D might be TRBD1 (6 bases). Per the germline V gene, CDR1 is SGHRS and CDR2 is YFSETQ. The CDR3 has 16 amino acids.

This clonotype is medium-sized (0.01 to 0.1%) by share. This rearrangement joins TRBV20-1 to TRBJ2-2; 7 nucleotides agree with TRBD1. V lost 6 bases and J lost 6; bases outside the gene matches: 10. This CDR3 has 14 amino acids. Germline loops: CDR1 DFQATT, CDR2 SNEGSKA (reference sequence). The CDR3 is CSAPLGGLAGELFF. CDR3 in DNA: TGCAGTGCGCCGTTAGGGGGCCTGGCCGGGGAGCTGTTTTTT.

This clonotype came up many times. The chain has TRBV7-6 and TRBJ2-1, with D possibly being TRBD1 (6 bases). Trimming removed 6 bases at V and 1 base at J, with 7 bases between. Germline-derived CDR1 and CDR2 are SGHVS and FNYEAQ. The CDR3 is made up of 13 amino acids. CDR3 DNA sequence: TGTGCCAGCAGTCAGGGGTCCTACAATGAGCAGTTCTTC. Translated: CASSQGSYNEQFF.

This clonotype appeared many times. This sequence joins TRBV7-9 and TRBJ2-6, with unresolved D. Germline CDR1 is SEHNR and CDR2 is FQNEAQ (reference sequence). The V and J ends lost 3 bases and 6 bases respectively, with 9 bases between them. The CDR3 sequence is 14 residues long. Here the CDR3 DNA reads TGTGCCAGCAGCTTTGTGGTAATGGCCAACGTCCTGACTTTC. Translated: CASSFVVMANVLTF. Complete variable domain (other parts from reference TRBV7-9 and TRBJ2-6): DTGVSQNPRHKITKRGQNVTFRCDPISEHNRLYWYRQTLGQGPEFLTYFQNEAQLEKSRLLSDRFSAERPKGSFSTLEIQRTEQGDSAMYLCASSFVVMANVLTFGAGSRLTVL.

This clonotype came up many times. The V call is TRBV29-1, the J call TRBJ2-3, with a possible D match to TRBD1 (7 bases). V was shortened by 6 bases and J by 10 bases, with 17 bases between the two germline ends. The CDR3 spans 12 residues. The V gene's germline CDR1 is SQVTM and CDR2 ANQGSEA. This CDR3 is CSVGHRGGSQYF. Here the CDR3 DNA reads TGCAGCGTGGGACACAGGGGAGGTTCGCAGTATTTT.

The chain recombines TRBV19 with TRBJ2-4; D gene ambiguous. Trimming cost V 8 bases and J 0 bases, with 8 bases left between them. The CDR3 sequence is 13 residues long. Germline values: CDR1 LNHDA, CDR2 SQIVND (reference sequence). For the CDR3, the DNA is TGTGCCAGTGGAACTCTAGCCAAAAACATTCAGTACTTC. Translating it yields CASGTLAKNIQYF.

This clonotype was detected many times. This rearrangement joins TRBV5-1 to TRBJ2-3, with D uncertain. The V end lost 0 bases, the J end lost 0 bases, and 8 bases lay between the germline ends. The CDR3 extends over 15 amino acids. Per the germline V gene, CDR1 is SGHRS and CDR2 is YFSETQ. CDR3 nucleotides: TGCGCCAGCAGCTTGGGAGTACAGAGCACAGATACGCAGTATTTT. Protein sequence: CASSLGVQSTDTQYF.

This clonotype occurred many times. The CDR3: CASSLAGRDLSNQPQHF. CDR3 DNA: TGCGCCAGCAGCTTGGCCGGGAGGGACCTTAGCAATCAGCCCCAGCATTTT. This sequence joins TRBV5-1 and TRBJ1-5, with D perhaps matching TRBD1 (5 bases). V was pared by 0 bases and J by 0 bases, with 13 bases between. The CDR3 runs to 17 residues. Germline CDR1 reads SGHRS; CDR2 reads YFSETQ. Looking up the rest from reference TRBV5-1 and TRBJ1-5 gives the full variable domain: KAGVTQTPRYLIKTRGQQVTLSCSPISGHRSVSWYQQTPGQGLQFLFEYFSETQRNKGNFPGRFSGRQFSNSRSEMNVSTLELGDSALYLCASSLAGRDLSNQPQHFGDGTRLSIL.

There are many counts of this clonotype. CDR3 residues: CASSFETALGGANVLTF. The CDR3 DNA reads TGTGCCAGCAGTTTTGAGACAGCTCTGGGTGGGGCCAACGTCCTGACTTTC. The chain links TRBV12-3 or TRBV12-4 to TRBJ2-6, with D maybe TRBD1 (5 bases). The CDR3 has 17 amino acids. The ends were cut back, 3 bases at V and 3 bases at J, with 15 bases in the middle.

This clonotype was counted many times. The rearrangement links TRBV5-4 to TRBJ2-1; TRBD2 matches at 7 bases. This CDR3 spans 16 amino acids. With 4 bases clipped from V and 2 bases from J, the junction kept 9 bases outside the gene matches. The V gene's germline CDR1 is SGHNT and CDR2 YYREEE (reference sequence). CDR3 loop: CASSPSLADPYNEQFF. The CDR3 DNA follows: TGTGCCAGCAGCCCCAGTCTAGCGGATCCCTACAATGAGCAGTTCTTC.

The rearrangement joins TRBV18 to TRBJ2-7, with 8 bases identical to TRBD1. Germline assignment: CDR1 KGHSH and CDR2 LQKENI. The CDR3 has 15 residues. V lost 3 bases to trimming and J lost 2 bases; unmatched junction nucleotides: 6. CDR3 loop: CASSPFTGGTYEQYF. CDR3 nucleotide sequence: TGTGCCAGCTCACCTTTTACAGGGGGGACCTACGAGCAGTACTTC.

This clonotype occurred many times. The CDR3: CSAREGVYNQPQHF. Written as DNA, the CDR3 is TGCAGTGCTAGAGAAGGGGTGTACAATCAGCCCCAGCATTTT. The chain is built from TRBV20-1 and TRBJ1-5; a weak D match, TRBD1 (5 bases). CDR1 and CDR2 from the germline V gene are DFQATT and SNEGSKA (reference sequence). The CDR3 is 14 residues long. The germline V and J ends were trimmed by 0 bases and 3 bases, with 9 bases remaining between them.